The 32 T cell receptor beta chains given below trace back to one sample, sequenced in a study of T cell responses to AZD1222 COVID-19 vaccine. Method: immunoSEQ multiplex PCR; TCRdb's copy keeps in-frame clones and lacks some. The sample carries about 270,000 clones, approximately 94% recorded once. Here the sequenced sample was peripheral blood, taken 28 days after the second AZD1222 dose. The receptors were gathered from an adult who received the AZD1222 COVID-19 vaccine.

This chain joins TRBV27 and TRBJ2-7; 10 bases agree with TRBD2. CDR1 and CDR2 (germline): MNHEY, SMNVEV (reference sequence). V lost 5 bases and J lost 7; bases outside the gene matches: 8. The CDR3 totals 14 residues. The CDR3 here is CASSTQRGGSEQYF. The CDR3 bases are TGTGCCAGCAGTACTCAGCGGGGGGGGAGTGAGCAGTACTTC.

This clone was picked up one time. The rearrangement joins TRBV19 to TRBJ1-2, with 11 bases that match TRBD1. The CDR3 spans 15 residues. Unmatched junction bases numbered 10, after V lost 9 bases and J lost 4 bases. The germline gives CDR1 LNHDA, CDR2 SQIVND (reference sequence). The chain's CDR3 is CASLNLGQGVYGYTF. The CDR3 DNA sequence: TGTGCCAGCCTTAACCTGGGACAGGGGGTCTATGGCTACACCTTC.

The chain joins TRBV19 to TRBJ1-1; TRBD1 aligns across 7 bases. Trimming removed 5 bases from V and 4 bases from J; junction bases left unmatched: 4. This CDR3 is built from 13 residues. In germline, CDR1 is LNHDA, CDR2 SQIVND (reference sequence). CDR3 protein: CASSFRGSTEAFF. CDR3 nucleotide sequence: TGTGCCAGTAGTTTCAGGGGGAGCACTGAAGCTTTCTTT.

The chain links TRBV5-1 to TRBJ2-1; D possibly corresponds to TRBD2 (6 bases). V lost 2 bases and J lost 6, with 15 bases in between. Germline V gene sequence: CDR1 SGHRS, CDR2 YFSETQ. This CDR3 spans 15 amino acids. The CDR3 bases are TGCGCCAGCAGCTTCTATCGGGAGAAGAGCAATGAGCAGTTCTTC. As protein: CASSFYREKSNEQFF.

This chain uses TRBV6-2 or TRBV6-3 with TRBJ2-1, with 14 bases lining up with TRBD2. Looked up from germline, CDR1 is MNHEY and CDR2 is SVGEGT. This CDR3 region has 15 residues. V shed 5 bases and J 4 bases; nucleotides not matched to a gene: 1. The CDR3 region is CASSRTSGRYNEQFF. The CDR3 DNA reads TGTGCCAGCAGTCGGACTAGCGGGAGGTACAATGAGCAGTTCTTC.

The CDR3 DNA follows: TGTGCCAGCAGTTTTACAGTGGGTGCAACTAATGAAAAACTGTTTTTT. Its translation is CASSFTVGATNEKLFF. This sequence joins TRBV27 and TRBJ1-4; D is uncertain. The CDR3 has 16 amino acids. Germline V gene sequence: CDR1 MNHEY, CDR2 SMNVEV (reference sequence). Trimming pared 3 bases from V and 0 bases from J, leaving 11 bases between. The variable domain in full, completed from reference TRBV27 and TRBJ1-4, reads EAQVTQNPRYLITVTGKKLTVTCSQNMNHEYMSWYRQDPGLGLRQIYYSMNVEVTDKGDVPEGYKVSRKEKRNFPLILESPSPNQTSLYFCASSFTVGATNEKLFFGSGTQLSVL.

This clone is a singleton in its sample. Here the CDR3 DNA reads TGCGCCAGCAGCTTGGATTTCCGGGACAGGAACCACGAGCAGTACTTC. This encodes CASSLDFRDRNHEQYF. This chain links TRBV5-1 with TRBJ2-7; 8 bases map to TRBD1. CDR1 SGHRS and CDR2 YFSETQ come from the germline V gene. The length of the CDR3 is 16 residues. The junction had 10 bases not matched to a gene; V was cut back by 0 bases and J by 5 bases.

This sequence joins TRBV19 and TRBJ1-1; the D is unclear. The V end lost 1 base, the J end lost 6 bases, and 15 bases lay between the germline ends. The germline V gene encodes CDR1 LNHDA and CDR2 SQIVND (reference sequence). The CDR3 covers 15 residues. CDR3 amino acids: CASSIGRSTGAEAFF. CDR3 nucleotides: TGTGCCAGTAGTATAGGGCGGAGCACTGGAGCTGAAGCTTTCTTT. Based on the CDR3 plus reference TRBV19 and TRBJ1-1, the full variable domain is DGGITQSPKYLFRKEGQNVTLSCEQNLNHDAMYWYRQDPGQGLRLIYYSQIVNDFQKGDIAEGYSVSREKKESFPLTVTSAQKNPTAFYLCASSIGRSTGAEAFFGQGTRLTVV.

The chain couples TRBV3-1 (or the pseudogene TRBV3-2) to TRBJ1-3; no clear D gene. V was trimmed by 5 bases and J by 2 bases, leaving 13 bases between them. The germline gives CDR1 LGHDT, CDR2 YNNKEL (reference sequence). This CDR3 is 15 amino acids long. The CDR3 is CASSIHPATGNTIYF. CDR3 in DNA: TGTGCCAGCAGCATCCACCCCGCGACTGGAAACACCATATATTTT.

The rearrangement joins TRBV7-8 to TRBJ1-4; D is unresolved. CDR1 and CDR2 (germline): SGHVS, FQNEAQ. This CDR3 is 13 amino acids long. Deletions cut 3 bases from V and 11 bases from J, with 13 bases between. This CDR3 is CASSLAPLVKLFF. The CDR3 DNA follows: TGTGCCAGCAGCTTGGCACCGTTGGTGAAACTGTTTTTT. The whole variable domain, remainder taken from reference TRBV7-8 and TRBJ1-4, is GAGVSQSPRYKVAKRGQDVALRCDPISGHVSLFWYQQALGQGPEFLTYFQNEAQLDKSGLPSDRFFAERPEGSVSTLKIQRTQQEDSAVYLCASSLAPLVKLFFGSGTQLSVL.

This sequence joins TRBV5-1 and TRBJ2-5; 14 positions agree with TRBD2. The V gene end was trimmed by 7 bases and the J gene end by 0 bases; junction bases not matched to a gene: 11. CDR3 length: 18 amino acids. Germline loops: CDR1 SGHRS, CDR2 YFSETQ. Here the CDR3 reads CASQRLAGGKLYQETQYF. In nucleotides, the CDR3 is TGCGCCAGCCAACGACTAGCGGGGGGGAAATTGTACCAAGAGACCCAGTACTTC.

The chain uses TRBV6-2 or TRBV6-3 and TRBJ2-2; 8 bases align to TRBD1. CDR1 and CDR2 from the germline V gene are MNHEY and SVGEGT. CDR3 size: 15 residues. The J segment lost 4 bases and the V segment lost 5 bases, leaving 6 bases of the junction unmatched. Here the CDR3 reads CASSKGQVLTGELFF. The CDR3 nucleotides are TGTGCCAGCAGTAAGGGACAGGTTCTCACCGGGGAGCTGTTTTTT.

The chain uses TRBV5-1 and TRBJ1-1; 7 bases align to TRBD1. V shed 2 bases, J shed 6 bases, and the junction held 10 bases outside the gene matches. Germline V lookup: CDR1 SGHRS, CDR2 YFSETQ. The CDR3 sequence is 15 residues long. The CDR3 spells CASSFGDRAIAEAFF. The CDR3 DNA reads as TGCGCCAGCAGCTTTGGAGACAGGGCCATCGCTGAAGCTTTCTTT.

The chain combines TRBV19 with TRBJ2-7, with D possibly being TRBD1 (6 bases). CDR1 LNHDA and CDR2 SQIVND come from the germline V gene (reference sequence). This CDR3 has 13 residues. Between the trimmed V and J ends, which lost 9 bases and 0 bases, there was a span of 12 bases. The CDR3 spells CASAGTTSYEQYF. The CDR3 nucleotides are TGTGCCAGCGCCGGGACAACCTCCTACGAGCAGTACTTC.

This clone is medium-sized within its sample. The chain carries TRBV5-1 and TRBJ1-6, with 9 bases lining up with TRBD1. CDR1 and CDR2 from the germline V gene are SGHRS and YFSETQ. The ends lost 4 bases at V and 3 bases at J; junction bases unmatched: 2. This CDR3 region has 15 residues. CDR3 in DNA: TGCGCCAGCAGCCCGGGACAGGGCTATAATTCACCCCTCCACTTT. Translated, it gives CASSPGQGYNSPLHF.

The CDR3 loop is CASQITRFTGELFF. The CDR3 nucleotides are TGTGCCAGCCAGATTACGCGGTTCACCGGGGAGCTGTTTTTT. The chain joins TRBV2 to TRBJ2-2; D remains unclear. CDR1 is SNHLY and CDR2 is FYNNEI in the germline V gene. V lost 8 bases and J lost 4, with 14 bases in between. This CDR3 comprises 14 residues.

The chain is built from TRBV2 and TRBJ2-7, with D possibly matching TRBD2 (6 bases). V shed 6 bases and J shed 1 base, with 7 bases lying between them. The germline CDR1 and CDR2 sequences are SNHLY and FYNNEI. CDR3 length: 12 amino acids. The CDR3 DNA reads as TGTGCCAGCAGGGAGGGATCCTACGAGCAGTACTTC. It codes for CASREGSYEQYF.

This chain connects TRBV6-2 or TRBV6-3 to TRBJ1-3; D unclear. This CDR3 is 15 amino acids long. CDR1 is MNHEY and CDR2 is SVGEGT in the germline V gene. The ends were cut back, 1 base at V and 6 bases at J, with 13 bases in the middle. CDR3 amino acids: CASSYYPTGENTIYF. CDR3 bases: TGTGCCAGCAGTTACTATCCAACTGGAGAAAACACCATATATTTT.

The CDR3 DNA sequence: TGTGCCAGCAGTTTTCCGCTTGACAGTTTCCCGGCCTACGAGCAGTACTTC. This codes for CASSFPLDSFPAYEQYF. V usage is TRBV28 and J usage is TRBJ2-7; D might be TRBD1 (5 bases). This CDR3 comprises 17 residues. Trimming shortened V by 3 bases and J by 2 bases, and 20 bases separated the two germline ends. Germline CDR1 and CDR2: MDHEN and SYDVKM.

The J gene is TRBJ2-1, the V gene TRBV20-1; 7 nucleotides match TRBD2. Germline V gene data show CDR1 as DFQATT and CDR2 as SNEGSKA (reference sequence). Trimming removed 5 bases from V and 7 bases from J; junction bases left unmatched: 2. The CDR3 is 11 amino acids. CDR3 region: CSAHSGNEQFF. CDR3 coding DNA: TGCAGTGCTCATAGCGGGAATGAGCAGTTCTTC.

This clone was seen just once. The rearrangement links TRBV9 to TRBJ2-1, with D possibly being TRBD1 or TRBD2 (5 bases each). The V gene lost 0 bases and the J gene lost 7 bases, with 14 bases spanning the gap. CDR1 and CDR2 from the germline V gene are SGDLS and YYNGEE. The CDR3 extends over 15 amino acids. CDR3 in amino acids: CASSVVGAFLNEQFF. CDR3 sequence (DNA): TGTGCCAGCAGCGTAGTCGGGGCATTCCTGAATGAGCAGTTCTTC. The entire variable domain, with the rest obtained from reference TRBV9 and TRBJ2-1, is as follows: DSGVTQTPKHLITATGQRVTLRCSPRSGDLSVYWYQQSLDQGLQFLIQYYNGEERAKGNILERFSAQQFPDLHSELNLSSLELGDSALYFCASSVVGAFLNEQFFGPGTRLTVL.

The rearrangement joins TRBV7-3 to TRBJ2-2; D tentatively fits TRBD1 or TRBD2 (5 bases each). From germline, CDR1 is SGHTA and CDR2 FQGTGA. V lost 5 bases to trimming and J lost 6 bases, with 10 bases between them. The CDR3 consists of 13 residues. CDR3 sequence (DNA): TGTGCCAGCAGCCACTGGGGGTCCGGGGAGCTGTTTTTT. Its translation is CASSHWGSGELFF.

The rearrangement links TRBV18 to TRBJ1-6; D call uncertain. V was clipped by 1 base and J by 2 bases, with 9 bases between them. The CDR3 runs to 16 residues. From germline, CDR1 is KGHSH and CDR2 LQKENI. The CDR3 coding sequence is TGTGCCAGCTCACCACGGCGGTCACCCTATAATTCACCCCTCCACTTT. The encoded protein is CASSPRRSPYNSPLHF.

V and J are TRBV10-1 and TRBJ1-1; D gene uncertain. Germline V gene sequence: CDR1 WNHNN, CDR2 SYGVQD (reference sequence). The CDR3 sequence is 15 residues long. With 5 bases removed from V and 1 base from J, the gap between germline ends came to 14 bases. This chain's CDR3 is CASSPSGNWNTEAFF. In DNA form, the CDR3 reads TGCGCCAGCAGTCCATCCGGGAACTGGAACACTGAAGCTTTCTTT.

This clone was counted a few times. The V gene is TRBV3-1 (or the pseudogene TRBV3-2), the J gene TRBJ1-5; D is perhaps TRBD1 (5 bases). V was pared by 1 base and J by 4 bases, with 8 bases between. The CDR3 is 14 residues long. Germline V CDR1 and CDR2: LGHDT, YNNKEL (reference sequence). Here the CDR3 reads CASSQGGPNQPQHF. The CDR3 bases are TGTGCCAGCAGCCAAGGGGGCCCTAATCAGCCCCAGCATTTT.

The chain combines TRBV7-2 with TRBJ1-1; D is unresolved. V was trimmed by 1 base and J by 1 base, leaving 7 bases between them. This CDR3 has 14 amino acids. In germline, CDR1 is SGHTA, CDR2 FQGNSA. Written as DNA, the CDR3 is TGTGCCAGCAGCTTAGAACAGTGGAACACTGAAGCTTTCTTT. This codes for CASSLEQWNTEAFF.

In this sample, this clone turned up once. CDR3 region: CASRPGLAGGVSYEQYF. The CDR3 region has the DNA TGTGCCAGCAGGCCGGGACTAGCGGGAGGAGTATCCTACGAGCAGTACTTC. The rearrangement uses TRBV2 and TRBJ2-7, with TRBD2 identical over 15 bases. Germline-derived CDR1 and CDR2 are SNHLY and FYNNEI. CDR3 length: 17 amino acids. V lost 6 bases to trimming and J lost 1 base; unmatched junction nucleotides: 7.

The V gene is TRBV7-2, the J gene TRBJ1-5; D remains unclear. The V end lost 2 bases, the J end lost 3 bases, and 8 bases lay between the germline ends. Germline CDR1 is SGHTA and CDR2 is FQGNSA. The length of the CDR3 is 14 residues. CDR3 region: CASSLTTFNQPQHF. The CDR3 bases are TGTGCCAGCAGCTTAACTACGTTCAATCAGCCCCAGCATTTT.

This clone was recorded once. This chain joins TRBV28 and TRBJ2-3, with unresolved D. Germline assignment: CDR1 MDHEN and CDR2 SYDVKM. This CDR3 region has 15 residues. Trimming removed 6 bases at V and 6 bases at J, with 19 bases between. The CDR3 reads CASSFRQRPADTQYF. DNA of the CDR3: TGTGCCAGCAGCTTTCGGCAGCGCCCCGCGGATACGCAGTATTTT.

The chain combines TRBV15 with TRBJ2-3; 7 nucleotides align to TRBD2. J lost 0 bases, V lost 9 bases, and 6 bases had no gene match. The CDR3 runs to 14 residues. CDR1 is LNHNV and CDR2 is YYDKDF in the germline V gene (reference sequence). CDR3 protein: CATRLATSTDTQYF. In DNA, the CDR3 is TGTGCCACAAGACTAGCAACTAGCACAGATACGCAGTATTTT.

In regard to this clone: The identical CDR3 is also encoded by other nucleotide sequences in the sample. In nucleotides, the CDR3 is TGTGCCAGCAGTGAAGCCGGGGACTATGGCTACACCTTC. It is translated as CASSEAGDYGYTF. The gene calls are TRBV6-1 and TRBJ1-2; D is unclear. Trimming stripped 0 bases from V and 3 bases from J, with 5 bases between. CDR1 is MNHNS and CDR2 is SASEGT in the germline V gene. The CDR3 totals 13 residues.

This chain connects TRBV10-3 to TRBJ2-7; 9 bases map to TRBD1. V gave up 10 bases and J gave up 5 bases; unmatched junction bases: 6. Germline V gives CDR1 ENHRY, CDR2 SYGVKD. The CDR3 loop spans 12 amino acids. CDR3 in amino acids: CASRTGVDEQYF. In DNA form, the CDR3 reads TGTGCCAGCCGGACAGGGGTCGACGAGCAGTACTTC.